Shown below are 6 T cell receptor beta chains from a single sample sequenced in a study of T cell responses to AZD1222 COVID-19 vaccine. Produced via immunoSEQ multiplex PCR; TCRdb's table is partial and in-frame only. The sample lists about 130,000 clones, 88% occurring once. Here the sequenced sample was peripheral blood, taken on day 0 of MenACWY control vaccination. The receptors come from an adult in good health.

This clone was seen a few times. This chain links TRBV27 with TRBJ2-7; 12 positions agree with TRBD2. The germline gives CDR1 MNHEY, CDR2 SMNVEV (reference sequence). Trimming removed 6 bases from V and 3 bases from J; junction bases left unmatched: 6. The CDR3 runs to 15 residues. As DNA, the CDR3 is TGTGCCAGCAGCTATCTAGCGGGAGGGGTCTACGAGCAGTACTTC. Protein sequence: CASSYLAGGVYEQYF.

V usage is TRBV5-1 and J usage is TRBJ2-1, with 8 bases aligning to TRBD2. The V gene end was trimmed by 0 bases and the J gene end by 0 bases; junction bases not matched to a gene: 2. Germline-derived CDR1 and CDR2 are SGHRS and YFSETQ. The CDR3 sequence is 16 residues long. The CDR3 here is CASSLVAGSSYNEQFF. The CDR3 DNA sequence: TGCGCCAGCAGCTTGGTAGCGGGGAGCTCCTACAATGAGCAGTTCTTC.

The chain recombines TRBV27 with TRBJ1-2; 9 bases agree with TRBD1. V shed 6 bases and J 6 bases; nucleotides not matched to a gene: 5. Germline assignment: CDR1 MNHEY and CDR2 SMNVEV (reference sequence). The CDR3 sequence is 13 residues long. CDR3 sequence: CASSNRGRDGYTF. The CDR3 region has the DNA TGTGCCAGCAGCAACAGGGGGCGCGATGGCTACACCTTC.

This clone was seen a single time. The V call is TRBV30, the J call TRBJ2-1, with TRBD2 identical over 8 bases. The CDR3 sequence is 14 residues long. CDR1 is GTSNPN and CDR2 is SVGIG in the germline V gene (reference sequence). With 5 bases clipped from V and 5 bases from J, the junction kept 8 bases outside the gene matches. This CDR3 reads CAWGTGTSHNEQFF. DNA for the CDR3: TGTGCCTGGGGTACCGGGACTAGTCACAATGAGCAGTTCTTC.

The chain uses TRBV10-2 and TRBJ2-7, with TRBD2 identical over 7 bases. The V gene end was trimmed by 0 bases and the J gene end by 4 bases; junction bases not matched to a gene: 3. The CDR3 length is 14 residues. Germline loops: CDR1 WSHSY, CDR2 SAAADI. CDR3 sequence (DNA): TGCGCCAGCAGTGAGTCGGGCGGGAGTTACGAGCAGTACTTC. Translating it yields CASSESGGSYEQYF.

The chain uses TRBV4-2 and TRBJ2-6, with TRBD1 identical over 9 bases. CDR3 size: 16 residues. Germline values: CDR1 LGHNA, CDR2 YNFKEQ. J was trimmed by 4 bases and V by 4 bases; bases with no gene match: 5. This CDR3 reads CASSRPDRGGANVLTF. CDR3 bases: TGTGCCAGCAGCCGACCGGACAGGGGAGGGGCCAACGTCCTGACTTTC.